Reported below is one T cell receptor (beta chain). As yet, its antigen is unknown. These data come from a study of post-analysis software for immune sequencing data. The overall study: Courses of disease covered relapsing-remitting, secondary progressive and progressive-relapsing multiple sclerosis. Study results and limitations: About 5 TRBV segments (TRBV5-6, TRBV5-1 and TRBV20-1 among them) occurred more frequently in patients than in controls. When compared against controls, multiple sclerosis patients showed significantly lower normalized Chao1 diversity. Samples from a shared batch, those prepared together, strongly co-clustered by F measure.

TCR beta libraries were prepared from cDNA with unique molecular identifiers. There were about 0.85 to 10 million T cells, and about 500,000 cDNA molecules came from them. TCRdb used MiXCR to reprocess the PCR reads, holding one entry per CDR3 protein. The data hold approximately 630,000 distinct CDR3 sequences, with more than 50% observed a single time. Germline V gives CDR1 MNHEY, CDR2 SMNVEV (reference sequence). The CDR3 length is 19 residues. The trim removed 4 bases at V and 2 bases at J, leaving 16 bases unmatched. The source of this sequence is a girl aged 2 to 10 with multiple sclerosis. The V and J genes are TRBV27 and TRBJ2-3; TRBD2 matches 9 bases. The sequenced sample consisted of blood. The CDR3 coding sequence is TGTGCCAGCAGTTCCTCCGGATTAGCGGGGGCCGCAACCACAGATACGCAGTATTTT. Its protein is CASSSSGLAGAATTDTQYF.